The 27 T cell receptor beta chains below all came from one sample that was sequenced in a study of T cells expressing NK-cell markers. TCRdb reprocessed the 5' RACE reads, with one entry per CDR3 protein and no DNA. The sample has hundreds of thousands of distinct CDR3 sequences. The sample comprised blood T cells: a sorted CD56 or NKG2C T cell subset, CD4+ or CD8+ T cells, or bulk PBMC T cells (not recorded which). The receptors come from a man aged 18-70 years in good health.

This chain joins TRBV6-5 and TRBJ1-6. The V gene's germline CDR1 is MNHEY and CDR2 SVGAGI. CDR3 length equals 15 residues. The CDR3 sequence: CASSFVDTYNSPLHF.

The genes are TRBV12-3 or TRBV12-4 and TRBJ2-2. This CDR3 spans 14 amino acids. The CDR3 region is CASGLAGHTGELFF.

The CDR3 region is CASSLADRTYEQYF. This chain connects TRBV7-2 to TRBJ2-7. Per the germline V gene, CDR1 is SGHTA and CDR2 is FQGNSA. There are 14 residues in the CDR3.

The chain has TRBV20-1 and TRBJ1-2; TCRdb's D call, TRBD1, is unchecked because there is no DNA. Per the germline V gene, CDR1 is DFQATT and CDR2 is SNEGSKA (reference sequence). The CDR3 loop spans 15 amino acids. The CDR3 protein is CSARDRRGPSYGYTF.

The chain has TRBV5-1 and TRBJ2-1. This CDR3 region has 13 residues. Germline V gene data show CDR1 as SGHRS and CDR2 as YFSETQ. Here the CDR3 reads CASSLFPDGKQFF.

The chain links TRBV5-1 to TRBJ2-7; the D call from TCRdb, TRBD1, cannot be confirmed without DNA. CDR1 and CDR2 from the germline V gene are SGHRS and YFSETQ. This CDR3 has 16 residues. CDR3: CASSSWSGGNRREQYF. The whole variable domain, filled in from reference TRBV5-1 and TRBJ2-7, reads KAGVTQTPRYLIKTRGQQVTLSCSPISGHRSVSWYQQTPGQGLQFLFEYFSETQRNKGNFPGRFSGRQFSNSRSEMNVSTLELGDSALYLCASSSWSGGNRREQYFGPGTRLTVT.

The chain uses TRBV13 and TRBJ2-1; the D call from TCRdb, TRBD2, cannot be confirmed without DNA. This CDR3 is built from 15 residues. Germline-derived CDR1 and CDR2 are PRHDT and FYEKMQ (reference sequence). CDR3 residues: CASSLKRGNYNEQFF.

The chain links TRBV20-1 to TRBJ1-6. This CDR3 has 16 amino acids. CDR1 and CDR2 from the germline V gene are DFQATT and SNEGSKA (reference sequence). CDR3 sequence reads: CSARGGGSGGNTPLHF.

J is TRBJ2-4 and V is TRBV6-2 or TRBV6-3; TCRdb gives TRBD1 as the D gene, but with no DNA this cannot be confirmed. The germline V gene has CDR1 MNHEY and CDR2 SVGEGT. The CDR3 sequence is 16 residues long. The CDR3 reads CASSYSSGGARNIQYF.

This chain uses TRBV6-1 with TRBJ2-6; TCRdb indicates TRBD2, and absent DNA this call remains unverified. Germline V gives CDR1 MNHNS, CDR2 SASEGT. There are 17 residues in the CDR3. CDR3: CASPPDRKTSGANVLTF.

The CDR3 protein is CASSRSGWSETQYF. This chain uses TRBV7-2 with TRBJ2-5. CDR1 and CDR2 (germline): SGHTA, FQGNSA. The CDR3 contains 14 residues.

J is TRBJ1-1 and V is TRBV5-1. Germline values: CDR1 SGHRS, CDR2 YFSETQ. This CDR3 comprises 14 residues. The CDR3 spells CASSANLWGTEAFF.

The chain is built from TRBV5-1 and TRBJ2-7; TCRdb's assignment of TRBD1 cannot be checked, as there is no DNA. CDR1 SGHRS and CDR2 YFSETQ come from the germline V gene. The CDR3 spans 15 residues. The CDR3 is CASSTGTLSSYEQYF.

J is TRBJ2-7 and V is TRBV6-5; TCRdb picks TRBD1, but there is no DNA to check that call. This CDR3 comprises 17 residues. Germline V gives CDR1 MNHEY, CDR2 SVGAGI. The CDR3 here is CASSYKATGVLYYEQYF.

This rearrangement joins TRBV7-8 to TRBJ2-7; the TCRdb call, TRBD2, lacks DNA for checking. Per germline, CDR1 SGHVS and CDR2 FQNEAQ. The CDR3 loop spans 18 amino acids. The CDR3: CASSLVRAGLRWGYEQYF.

J is TRBJ2-3 and V is TRBV7-9; TCRdb's D call, TRBD1, is unchecked because there is no DNA. This CDR3 is built from 15 residues. Germline-derived CDR1 and CDR2 are SEHNR and FQNEAQ (reference sequence). The CDR3 spells CAPKGAHLSTDTQYF.

Here the CDR3 reads CASSLVGSASNQPQHF. The chain couples TRBV7-2 to TRBJ1-5. The CDR3 is 16 amino acids. The germline CDR1 and CDR2 sequences are SGHTA and FQGNSA.

The chain has TRBV4-1 and TRBJ2-7; TCRdb indicates TRBD1, and absent DNA this call remains unverified. CDR3 length: 15 amino acids. Germline CDR1 reads MGHRA; CDR2 reads YSYEKL. The CDR3 here is CASSQDWDRSYEQYF.

The rearrangement links TRBV20-1 to TRBJ2-7; TCRdb outputs TRBD1, but without DNA this stays unchecked. This CDR3 is 13 amino acids long. CDR1 and CDR2 from the germline V gene are DFQATT and SNEGSKA (reference sequence). The CDR3 reads CSARRPEIYEQYF.

The chain carries TRBV19 and TRBJ2-1; TCRdb calls TRBD1, which cannot be checked without DNA. This CDR3 has 15 amino acids. The germline V gene encodes CDR1 LNHDA and CDR2 SQIVND (reference sequence). The CDR3 is CASSLTGGAYNEQFF.

V and J are TRBV18 and TRBJ2-1; TCRdb proposes TRBD1, but this gene call is untestable without DNA. This CDR3 region has 14 residues. Looked up from germline, CDR1 is KGHSH and CDR2 is LQKENI. This CDR3 reads CASSPATGAREQFF.

The chain combines TRBV11-2 with TRBJ2-3; TCRdb outputs TRBD1, but without DNA this stays unchecked. Germline assignment: CDR1 SGHAT and CDR2 FQNNGV. This CDR3 spans 17 amino acids. The CDR3 protein is CASSPFRGAWRTDTQYF.

The CDR3 loop is CATSPGQSTDTQYF. The chain has TRBV24-1 and TRBJ2-3; without DNA, the TCRdb call of TRBD1 cannot be checked. There are 14 residues in the CDR3. The germline V gene has CDR1 KGHDR and CDR2 SFDVKD.

The chain carries TRBV20-1 and TRBJ2-3; TCRdb selects TRBD2, and the lack of DNA leaves this call unchecked. CDR1 is DFQATT and CDR2 is SNEGSKA in the germline V gene (reference sequence). The CDR3 runs to 14 residues. CDR3 loop: CSASLAGVQGTQYF.

V gene TRBV7-3 combines with J gene TRBJ2-1; lacking DNA, the TRBD1 call made by TCRdb goes unchecked. The germline V gene encodes CDR1 SGHTA and CDR2 FQGTGA. This CDR3 has 16 amino acids. CDR3 loop: CASSFRGGGPYNEQFF.

This sequence joins TRBV4-1 and TRBJ1-1; TCRdb calls TRBD1, which cannot be checked without DNA. The CDR3 spans 16 residues. Germline V gives CDR1 MGHRA, CDR2 YSYEKL. The CDR3 spells CASSQDRWDANTEAFF.

The V call is TRBV5-1, the J call TRBJ2-7; TCRdb's D call, TRBD1, is unchecked because there is no DNA. The CDR3 is 14 residues long. Per the germline V gene, CDR1 is SGHRS and CDR2 is YFSETQ. The CDR3 spells CASSTTVSHYEQYF.